Each of the 26 T cell receptor beta chains below was sequenced from the same sample in a study of PD-L1 blockade in urothelial cancer. Time point in this sample: peripheral blood 6 weeks after treatment start. The protocol was immunoSEQ multiplex PCR, while the TCRdb copy is restricted to in-frame clones and leaves out a portion. The sample has under 50,000 clones; 70% to 90% are singletons. Sample: PBMCs, taken around atezolizumab (anti-PD-L1) treatment. These receptors came from a man aged 55-75 years with urothelial cancer.

The V gene is TRBV18, the J gene TRBJ2-2; the match to TRBD2 covers 7 bases. Germline values: CDR1 KGHSH, CDR2 LQKENI. The CDR3 extends over 14 amino acids. After removal of 8 bases from V and 0 bases from J, the junction contained 3 bases not matched to a gene. The CDR3 DNA reads as TGTGCCAGCGCGACTAGCTCGAACACCGGGGAGCTGTTTTTT. This encodes CASATSSNTGELFF.

This rearrangement joins TRBV11-3 to TRBJ1-2; D may be TRBD1 (6 bases). Germline assignment: CDR1 SGHNT and CDR2 YENEEA. The CDR3 consists of 13 residues. Trimming shortened V by 9 bases and J by 5 bases, and 16 bases separated the two germline ends. CDR3 nucleotides: TGTGCCAGGTCGACAGGATCAACATATGGCTACACCTTC. It translates to CARSTGSTYGYTF.

This sequence joins TRBV5-6 and TRBJ2-3, with a weak D call TRBD1 (6 bases). Deletions cut 2 bases from V and 1 base from J, with 11 bases between. This CDR3 has 15 residues. Germline CDR1 and CDR2: SGHDT and YYEEEE. CDR3 sequence (DNA): TGTGCCAGCAGCTTCAGGGGTAGCCGCACAGATACGCAGTATTTT. Amino acid sequence: CASSFRGSRTDTQYF.

The chain has TRBV14 and TRBJ2-4; 9 bases line up with TRBD2. Germline trimming cut 0 bases from V and 8 bases from J; bases unmatched to any gene: 5. The CDR3 sequence is 15 residues long. Looked up from germline, CDR1 is SGHDN and CDR2 is FVKESK. The CDR3 nucleotides read TGTGCCAGCAGCCAAGATGTTAGCGGGAGCGACATTCAGTACTTC. Its protein product is CASSQDVSGSDIQYF.

This chain links TRBV7-9 with TRBJ1-5; D uncertain. The CDR3 loop spans 14 amino acids. The V and J ends lost 1 base and 3 bases respectively, with 7 bases between them. The germline CDR1 and CDR2 sequences are SEHNR and FQNEAQ (reference sequence). In nucleotides, the CDR3 is TGTGCCAGCAGCTTAGGCCCAGACAATCAGCCCCAGCATTTT. This codes for CASSLGPDNQPQHF.

A single count supports this clone. The DNA of the CDR3 is TGCAGCGTTGTTTTTGACAGGGCGCCTGGCTACACCTTC. Translated, it gives CSVVFDRAPGYTF. The chain couples TRBV29-1 to TRBJ1-2, with 7 bases that match TRBD1. After removal of 4 bases from V and 7 bases from J, the junction contained 9 bases not matched to a gene. The CDR3 length is 13 residues. CDR1 is SQVTM and CDR2 is ANQGSEA in the germline V gene.

This sequence joins TRBV7-2 and TRBJ2-1; TRBD1 might be the D (6 bases). Germline assignment: CDR1 SGHTA and CDR2 FQGNSA. Trimming removed 2 bases at V and 7 bases at J, with 9 bases between. The CDR3 covers 13 residues. The CDR3 sequence: CASSLNQGNEQFF. CDR3 nucleotides: TGTGCCAGCAGCTTAAATCAGGGGAATGAGCAGTTCTTC.

The chain is built from TRBV5-1 and TRBJ1-2; D gene unclear. Trimming shortened V by 1 base and J by 5 bases, and 15 bases separated the two germline ends. The CDR3 loop spans 15 amino acids. CDR1 SGHRS and CDR2 YFSETQ come from the germline V gene. The CDR3 here is CASSLSPGSTYGYTF. The CDR3 nucleotides are TGCGCCAGCAGCTTGAGTCCGGGGTCGACATATGGCTACACCTTC.

This chain uses TRBV9 with TRBJ1-1, with D unclear. CDR1 SGDLS and CDR2 YYNGEE come from the germline V gene. The CDR3 consists of 15 residues. The V gene lost 0 bases and the J gene lost 3 bases, with 12 bases spanning the gap. CDR3 sequence: CASSVGFRLDTEAFF. The CDR3 coding sequence is TGTGCCAGCAGCGTAGGGTTCCGACTGGACACTGAAGCTTTCTTT.

This clone was seen a few times. The rearrangement joins TRBV9 to TRBJ2-3, with D possibly TRBD2 on 6 matching bases. The CDR3 is 16 amino acids. Germline assignment: CDR1 SGDLS and CDR2 YYNGEE. V was shortened by 4 bases and J by 8 bases, with 23 bases between the two germline ends. CDR3 in DNA: TGTGCCAGCAGCCTTAGGGACTGGGTCGGGGGTGGTACGCAGTATTTT. Protein sequence: CASSLRDWVGGGTQYF.

The J gene is TRBJ2-6, the V gene TRBV19, with 8 bases aligning to TRBD2. The CDR3 is 15 residues long. V shed 8 bases, J shed 4 bases, and the junction held 7 bases outside the gene matches. CDR1 is LNHDA, CDR2 SQIVND, per germline (reference sequence). The DNA of the CDR3 is TGTGCCAGTCGGGGGGGGGACCTCGGGGCCAACGTCCTGACTTTC. Translation gives CASRGGDLGANVLTF.

The V and J genes are TRBV29-1 and TRBJ2-3, with TRBD1 matching over 7 bases. The CDR3 loop spans 15 amino acids. The germline gives CDR1 SQVTM, CDR2 ANQGSEA. V trimming: 6 bases; J trimming: 8 bases; junction bases outside the gene matches: 17. Here the CDR3 reads CSVVPGTEFTRTQYF. As DNA, the CDR3 is TGCAGCGTGGTCCCGGGGACAGAGTTCACACGTACGCAGTATTTT.

V is TRBV29-1 and J is TRBJ1-2; no clear D. The CDR3 is 11 amino acids. Germline-derived CDR1 and CDR2 are SQVTM and ANQGSEA. V gave up 7 bases and J gave up 6 bases, with 12 bases separating them. The CDR3 sequence is CSGADGNGYTF. As DNA, the CDR3 is TGCAGCGGAGCTGACGGGAATGGCTACACCTTC.

In its sample, this clone was seen a few times. The chain is built from TRBV5-1 and TRBJ1-4; D is possibly TRBD1 (6 bases). The ends were cut back, 3 bases at V and 0 bases at J, with 9 bases in the middle. The CDR3 consists of 15 residues. Germline V gene lookup returns CDR1 SGHRS and CDR2 YFSETQ. CDR3 DNA: TGCGCCAGCAGCTCCGGGACACCAACTAATGAAAAACTGTTTTTT. Its protein is CASSSGTPTNEKLFF.

V is TRBV5-1 and J is TRBJ2-7, with D possibly being TRBD2 (7 bases). The CDR3 length is 17 residues. Per germline, CDR1 SGHRS and CDR2 YFSETQ. V dropped 1 base and J dropped 6 bases, with 23 bases sitting between them. CDR3 DNA: TGCGCCAGCAGCTTGCGAGTCGAGGGCGGAGGGGGGGGCGAGCAGTACTTC. Amino acids: CASSLRVEGGGGGEQYF. The variable domain in full, with the rest retrieved from reference TRBV5-1 and TRBJ2-7, is KAGVTQTPRYLIKTRGQQVTLSCSPISGHRSVSWYQQTPGQGLQFLFEYFSETQRNKGNFPGRFSGRQFSNSRSEMNVSTLELGDSALYLCASSLRVEGGGGGEQYFGPGTRLTVT.

The chain joins TRBV5-4 to TRBJ2-3; TRBD2 agrees at 14 bases. CDR1 is SGHNT, CDR2 YYREEE, per germline (reference sequence). Trimming at V came to 3 bases and at J to 3 bases, leaving 3 bases not matched to a gene. The CDR3 length is 16 residues. The chain's CDR3 is CASSSGLAGATDTQYF. The CDR3 bases are TGTGCCAGCAGCTCGGGACTAGCGGGGGCAACAGATACGCAGTATTTT.

V and J are TRBV7-9 and TRBJ2-7; 7 bases map to TRBD1. This CDR3 has 15 amino acids. The V segment lost 1 base and the J segment 4 bases; nucleotides outside the gene matches: 7. Germline V lookup: CDR1 SEHNR, CDR2 FQNEAQ (reference sequence). The chain's CDR3 is CASSLDRGVVYEQYF. The CDR3 nucleotides are TGTGCCAGCAGCTTAGACAGGGGTGTTGTGTACGAGCAGTACTTC.

The chain recombines TRBV5-1 with TRBJ2-4, with D maybe TRBD1 (6 bases). The CDR3 covers 15 residues. The V end lost 3 bases, the J end lost 8 bases, and 18 bases lay between the germline ends. CDR1 SGHRS and CDR2 YFSETQ come from the germline V gene. For the CDR3, the DNA is TGCGCCAGCAGCTCGGGAACAGGGCCTACGGACATTCAGTACTTC. It specifies CASSSGTGPTDIQYF.

The J gene is TRBJ2-2, the V gene TRBV10-3; D is possibly TRBD2 (5 bases). Germline V CDR1 and CDR2: ENHRY, SYGVKD. The CDR3 sequence is 13 residues long. V gave up 6 bases and J gave up 6 bases, with 11 bases separating them. This chain's CDR3 is CAIRFQEAGELFF. The CDR3 DNA follows: TGTGCCATCAGGTTCCAGGAGGCCGGGGAGCTGTTTTTT.

The chain is built from TRBV29-1 and TRBJ1-1, with 9 bases matching TRBD1. The CDR3 consists of 13 residues. Germline V gene lookup returns CDR1 SQVTM and CDR2 ANQGSEA. The CDR3 here is CVGQGAMNTEAFF. CDR3 sequence (DNA): TGCGTGGGACAGGGAGCCATGAACACTGAAGCTTTCTTT.

The V call is TRBV29-1, the J call TRBJ1-4, with 7 bases aligning to TRBD1. The CDR3 sequence is 12 residues long. V trimming: 3 bases; J trimming: 10 bases; junction bases outside the gene matches: 5. Germline V lookup: CDR1 SQVTM, CDR2 ANQGSEA. In nucleotides, the CDR3 is TGCAGCGTTGAGGACAGGAGAGGAAAACTGTTTTTT. Amino acid sequence: CSVEDRRGKLFF.

In its sample, this clone was seen a few times. The chain combines TRBV5-5 with TRBJ2-7, with D possibly TRBD2 on 5 matching bases. Germline V lookup: CDR1 SGHKS, CDR2 YYEKEE (reference sequence). The CDR3 totals 15 residues. Trimming cost V 0 bases and J 2 bases, with 12 bases left between them. Here the CDR3 DNA reads TGTGCCAGCAGCTTGGTGGGAGATCAGACCTACGAGCAGTACTTC. Translation: CASSLVGDQTYEQYF.

The chain joins TRBV6-6 to TRBJ2-7; 10 nucleotides agree with TRBD1. CDR1 MNHNY and CDR2 SVGAGI come from the germline V gene (reference sequence). The CDR3 loop spans 16 amino acids. After removal of 0 bases from V and 3 bases from J, the junction contained 5 bases not matched to a gene. CDR3 sequence reads: CASSYSTGGILYEQYF. The DNA for the CDR3 is TGTGCCAGCAGTTACTCGACAGGGGGCATCCTCTACGAGCAGTACTTC.

The genes are TRBV9 and TRBJ1-1; TRBD1 might be the D (6 bases). V gave up 3 bases and J gave up 1 base, with 13 bases separating them. This CDR3 spans 15 amino acids. The germline CDR1 and CDR2 sequences are SGDLS and YYNGEE. The CDR3 DNA reads as TGTGCCAGCAGCGACGCTCGACAGGCGAACACTGAAGCTTTCTTT. As protein: CASSDARQANTEAFF. Full variable domain (rest looked up from reference TRBV9 and TRBJ1-1): DSGVTQTPKHLITATGQRVTLRCSPRSGDLSVYWYQQSLDQGLQFLIQYYNGEERAKGNILERFSAQQFPDLHSELNLSSLELGDSALYFCASSDARQANTEAFFGQGTRLTVV.

The chain links TRBV7-9 to TRBJ2-1; 10 bases line up with TRBD2. This CDR3 contains 18 residues. The germline CDR1 and CDR2 sequences are SEHNR and FQNEAQ (reference sequence). Germline trimming cut 2 bases from V and 0 bases from J; bases unmatched to any gene: 7. For the CDR3, the DNA is TGTGCCAGCAGCTTACTTCGGACTAGCGGTAGCTCCTACAATGAGCAGTTCTTC. Its translation is CASSLLRTSGSSYNEQFF. The whole variable domain, remainder taken from reference TRBV7-9 and TRBJ2-1, is DTGVSQNPRHKITKRGQNVTFRCDPISEHNRLYWYRQTLGQGPEFLTYFQNEAQLEKSRLLSDRFSAERPKGSFSTLEIQRTEQGDSAMYLCASSLLRTSGSSYNEQFFGPGTRLTVL.

This sequence joins TRBV21-1 and TRBJ1-1. TRBV21-1 corresponds to a pseudogene. The CDR3 covers 12 residues. The CDR3 bases are TGTGCCAGCGTAGGCGGGGGGCTTGAAGCTTTCTTT. This codes for CASVGGGLEAFF.